This is a list of T cell receptor beta chains from one sample in a study of CD8+ T cells in alopecia areata. This table comes from immunoSEQ multiplex PCR, and its TCRdb copy is limited to in-frame clones, with some not included. The repertoire holds some 240,000 clones, with more than 45% as singletons. Sequencing was performed on CD4+ T cells sorted from blood, taken at week 4, from a patient treated with tofacitinib. Receptors originate from a human donor with alopecia areata. The CDR3 runs from the conserved cysteine through the conserved F or W. A D gene is named only where the DNA matches it firmly. Clone sizes are given selectively: once, few, many, or a class where the clone is expanded.

v_gene	d_gene	abundance	j_gene	CDR3nt	CDR3aa
TRBV25-1	-	-	TRBJ1-2	TGTGCCAGCAGGGACGGCGCAGGAGGCTACACCTTC	CASRDGAGGYTF
TRBV27	-	-	TRBJ2-5	TGTGCCAGCAGTTTATCGGGATTCGGGACCCAGTACTTC	CASSLSGFGTQYF
TRBV11-3	-	-	TRBJ1-2	TGTGCCAGCAGCTTGGACCCGGTGGGCTACACCTTC	CASSLDPVGYTF
TRBV5-4	TRBD1	few	TRBJ2-5	TGTGCCAGCAGTCCCGGCAGGGGGGAGACCCAGTACTTC	CASSPGRGETQYF
TRBV4-2	-	-	TRBJ2-1	TGTGCCAGCAGCCAAGGGGGGGGCACAAACTCCTACAATGAGCAGTTCTTC	CASSQGGGTNSYNEQFF
TRBV7-2	-	-	TRBJ2-1	TGTGCCAGCAGCTTCAACACAGGGTTTAGTGAGCAGTTCTTC	CASSFNTGFSEQFF
TRBV25-1	TRBD1	-	TRBJ1-6	TGTGCCAGCCGGTTAGGGACAGACAATTCACCCCTCCACTTT	CASRLGTDNSPLHF
TRBV7-7	-	once	TRBJ2-3	TGTGCCAGCAGCCCCGGGAGTGGTCAAAGCACAGATACGCAGTATTTT	CASSPGSGQSTDTQYF
TRBV5-6	-	-	TRBJ2-2	TGTGCCAGCAACCCGACGGGACCTAACACCGGGGAGCTGTTTTTT	CASNPTGPNTGELFF
TRBV4-3	-	few	TRBJ1-1	TGCGCCAGCAGCCAATGGCTGCTGAACACTGAAGCTTTCTTT	CASSQWLLNTEAFF
TRBV5-6	TRBD2	many	TRBJ2-7	TGTGCCAGCAGCTCAAGACTAGCTAGGTACGAGCAGTACTTC	CASSSRLARYEQYF
TRBV7-2	TRBD2	-	TRBJ2-3	TGTGCCAGCAGCTTAGGTGTACTAGCGGTGGATACGCAGTATTTT	CASSLGVLAVDTQYF
TRBV7-3	-	-	TRBJ2-3	TGTGCCAGCAGCGTCCTACTCACAGATACGCAGTATTTT	CASSVLLTDTQYF
TRBV15	-	-	TRBJ2-7	TGTGCCACCAGCAGAGGCCCCTACGAGCAGTACTTC	CATSRGPYEQYF
TRBV30	-	-	TRBJ2-1	TGTGCCTGGAAGGATTATGGTCCTTACAATGAGCAGTTCTTC	CAWKDYGPYNEQFF
TRBV30	TRBD2	-	TRBJ2-3	TGTGCCTGGAGTCCGCTAGCGGGGAGCACAGATACGCAGTATTTT	CAWSPLAGSTDTQYF
TRBV7-3	TRBD2	-	TRBJ2-1	TGTGCCAGCAGCTCTAACGGACTAGCGGGGATGAATGAGCAGTTCTTC	CASSSNGLAGMNEQFF
TRBV30	TRBD2	-	TRBJ2-1	TGTGCCTGGAGTCTAGCGGGGTACAATGAGCAGTTCTTC	CAWSLAGYNEQFF
TRBV4-3	-	once	TRBJ1-2	TGCGCCAGCAGCCAAGACGGGGATGGCTACACCTTC	CASSQDGDGYTF
TRBV2	-	-	TRBJ1-5	TGTGCCAGCTCTGAAAGAACGGCTCAATCCCAGCCCCAGCATTTT	CASSERTAQSQPQHF
TRBV29-1	-	-	TRBJ1-1	TGCAGCGTTGAGAAAGGTGGCACTGAAGCTTTCTTT	CSVEKGGTEAFF
TRBV25-1	TRBD1	few	TRBJ2-5	TGTGCCAGCAGTGAAGGGGACAGGGGACAGACCCAGTACTTC	CASSEGDRGQTQYF
TRBV2	-	few	TRBJ1-4	TGTGCCAGCAGTGATCGGGGAACATTCGGGGAAAAACTGTTTTTT	CASSDRGTFGEKLFF